One and the same sample provided the 11 T cell receptor beta chains below, sequenced in a study of blood T cell repertoires in COVID-19. Assay used: immunoSEQ multiplex PCR; TCRdb lists only in-frame clones, some missing. The sample has roughly 400,000 clones; around 91% are singletons. Sequencing was done on a sample of PBMCs or T cells enriched from blood (not recorded which). All receptors come from a man aged 25-45 years who had recovered from COVID-19.

The V and J genes are TRBV4-2 and TRBJ1-1; no clear D gene. Between the trimmed V and J ends, which lost 4 bases and 1 base, there was a span of 16 bases. Germline CDR1 and CDR2: LGHNA and YNFKEQ. The length of the CDR3 is 16 residues. In DNA, the CDR3 is TGTGCCAGCAGCCCATTAGGAGGGAGGGAGAACACTGAAGCTTTCTTT. Its translation: CASSPLGGRENTEAFF.

The chain recombines TRBV7-6 with TRBJ2-1; TRBD2 matches at 11 bases. V was pared by 1 base and J by 4 bases, with 3 bases of the junction left unmatched. This CDR3 spans 16 amino acids. The V gene's germline CDR1 is SGHVS and CDR2 FNYEAQ. The CDR3 DNA is TGTGCCAGCAGCTTAGAGACTAGCGGGGCGTACAATGAGCAGTTCTTC. This gives the protein CASSLETSGAYNEQFF.

This clone was observed a few times. The V and J genes are TRBV6-5 and TRBJ1-1; D remains ambiguous. CDR3 size: 13 residues. In germline, CDR1 is MNHEY, CDR2 SVGAGI. Deletions cut 10 bases from V and 1 base from J, with 13 bases between. CDR3 region: CATIAGWNTEAFF. In nucleotides, the CDR3 is TGTGCCACGATAGCCGGGTGGAACACTGAAGCTTTCTTT.

The chain combines TRBV19 with TRBJ1-5; TRBD1 matches 9 bases. The V gene end was trimmed by 6 bases and the J gene end by 2 bases; junction bases not matched to a gene: 11. CDR1 is LNHDA, CDR2 SQIVND, per germline (reference sequence). This CDR3 contains 17 residues. For the CDR3, the DNA is TGTGCCAGTAGGCCACACACAGGGGGCGGTGGCAATCAGCCCCAGCATTTT. It yields the protein CASRPHTGGGGNQPQHF.

In the case of this clone: A read error may account for a junction end that differs from germline. This chain joins TRBV6-1 and TRBJ2-5, with TRBD1 identical over 9 bases. This CDR3 region has 13 residues. Germline lookup yields CDR1 MNHNS and CDR2 SASEGT. CDR3 DNA sequence: TGTGCCAGCGGTGACAGGGGGCAAGAGACCCAGTACTTC. This gives the protein CASGDRGQETQYF.

V is TRBV24-1 and J is TRBJ2-5; no firm D call. The V gene lost 4 bases and the J gene lost 5 bases, with 7 bases spanning the gap. Germline loops: CDR1 KGHDR, CDR2 SFDVKD. The CDR3 consists of 12 residues. CDR3 in amino acids: CATSETDETQYF. CDR3 nucleotides: TGTGCCACCAGTGAAACAGACGAGACCCAGTACTTC.

The CDR3 loop reads CASSSTMAGATYEQYF. DNA of the CDR3: TGTGCCAGCAGTTCTACTATGGCGGGAGCCACCTACGAGCAGTACTTC. This chain connects TRBV6-5 to TRBJ2-7, with 7 bases matching TRBD2. The V and J ends lost 4 bases and 2 bases, in that order; junction bases with no gene match: 11. CDR3 length equals 16 residues. Germline V gives CDR1 MNHEY, CDR2 SVGAGI.

This chain links TRBV7-8 with TRBJ1-3; TRBD1 is a possible D gene (6 bases). Trimming pared 5 bases from V and 0 bases from J, leaving 8 bases between. This CDR3 is built from 14 residues. The V gene's germline CDR1 is SGHVS and CDR2 FQNEAQ. The CDR3 region has the DNA TGTGCCAGCAGCCGGGACACCTCTGGAAACACCATATATTTT. Protein sequence: CASSRDTSGNTIYF.

The table lists this clone with a count of one. The chain combines TRBV15 with TRBJ2-3; 12 nucleotides line up with TRBD2. The CDR3 extends over 16 amino acids. The V segment lost 5 bases and the J segment 2 bases; nucleotides outside the gene matches: 5. CDR1 and CDR2 (germline): LNHNV, YYDKDF (reference sequence). The CDR3 is CATSVLAGGITDTQYF. The CDR3 region has the DNA TGTGCCACCAGCGTCCTAGCGGGAGGGATCACAGATACGCAGTATTTT.

The genes are TRBV7-7 and TRBJ2-7; weak D call: TRBD1 (5 bases). The CDR3 consists of 13 residues. Germline CDR1 is SSHAT and CDR2 is FNYEAQ (reference sequence). V shed 3 bases and J shed 0 bases, with 6 bases lying between them. The CDR3 region is CASSLDTSYEQYF. CDR3 sequence (DNA): TGTGCCAGCAGCTTGGACACCTCCTACGAGCAGTACTTC.

V gene TRBV30 combines with J gene TRBJ2-3; TRBD2 aligns across 10 bases. With 3 bases clipped from V and 1 base from J, the junction kept 4 bases outside the gene matches. The germline V gene has CDR1 GTSNPN and CDR2 SVGIG (reference sequence). The length of the CDR3 is 15 residues. This chain's CDR3 is CAWSAGLAGTDTQYF. Here the CDR3 DNA reads TGTGCCTGGAGCGCTGGACTAGCGGGCACAGATACGCAGTATTTT.